This TCR beta chain came from a study of blood T cell repertoires in COVID-19. Looking at the study overall: PBMCs, B-cell-depleted T cells, or T cells were the source of the cDNA or gDNA that made up the material.

How the authors handled the data: Amplified reference gene primers provided the basis for estimating nucleated cell counts. The method was immunoSEQ multiplex PCR; TCRdb's version includes in-frame clones alone and lacks a portion of them. V and J calls and clone size follow that table, whereas D and trimming were derived from the DNA. Here the sample spans approximately 170,000 clones, 89% being singletons. The CDR3 totals 11 residues. Between the trimmed V and J ends, which lost 7 bases and 4 bases, there was a span of 8 bases. Germline V gene data show CDR1 as SNHLY and CDR2 as FYNNEI. The chain has TRBV2 and TRBJ2-7; a weak D match, TRBD1 (6 bases). The sample comprised peripheral blood. The TCR sequence derives from a man younger than 35 who had recovered from COVID-19. The CDR3, as DNA: TGTGCCAGCACCACAGGGTACGAGCAGTACTTC. It translates to CASTTGYEQYF.